Following are 24 T cell receptor beta chains from one sample sequenced in a study of blood T cell repertoires in COVID-19. Produced via immunoSEQ multiplex PCR; TCRdb's table is partial and in-frame only. The sample holds fewer than 200,000 clones, 65% to 85% seen once. Sequences were obtained from PBMCs or T cells enriched from blood (not recorded which). The receptors shown here come from a woman in her 50s in a cohort exposed to, infected with or recovered from COVID-19 (not recorded which).

The chain couples TRBV28 to TRBJ1-6; D unresolved. CDR3 length equals 13 residues. The germline V gene has CDR1 MDHEN and CDR2 SYDVKM. V shed 2 bases and J shed 8 bases, with 7 bases lying between them. The CDR3 reads CASSLRRDSPLHF. The CDR3 nucleotides read TGTGCCAGCAGTTTAAGGAGGGATTCACCCCTCCACTTT.

This chain links TRBV19 with TRBJ2-7, with TRBD1 identical over 9 bases. This CDR3 has 14 amino acids. Germline-derived CDR1 and CDR2 are LNHDA and SQIVND (reference sequence). V was clipped by 4 bases and J by 5 bases; unmatched bases: 6. CDR3 residues: CASSTQGAINEQYF. CDR3 nucleotides: TGTGCCAGTAGTACACAGGGGGCGATCAACGAGCAGTACTTC.

This clone has just a few counts. This chain joins TRBV9 and TRBJ2-7; 10 bases fit TRBD2. The CDR3 spans 19 residues. Germline-derived CDR1 and CDR2 are SGDLS and YYNGEE. V shed 4 bases and J 1 base; nucleotides not matched to a gene: 17. The CDR3 DNA reads as TGTGCCAGCAGCCCCCCCGGGACTAGCGACCGATCTGGGTCCTACGAGCAGTACTTC. It is translated as CASSPPGTSDRSGSYEQYF.

V is TRBV6-4 and J is TRBJ2-3, with 10 bases identical to TRBD2. Germline CDR1 MRHNA, CDR2 SNTAGT. CDR3 size: 15 residues. With V trimmed by 0 bases and J by 5 bases, 2 bases remained unmatched. CDR3 coding DNA: TGTGCCAGCAGTGACTCAGCGGGGGGGCAAGATACGCAGTATTTT. It encodes CASSDSAGGQDTQYF.

The J gene is TRBJ1-3, the V gene TRBV19; D ambiguous. Trimming shortened V by 1 base and J by 2 bases, and 6 bases separated the two germline ends. Germline V lookup: CDR1 LNHDA, CDR2 SQIVND (reference sequence). CDR3 length equals 14 residues. The CDR3 protein is CASSIGEAGNTIYF. CDR3 DNA: TGTGCCAGTAGTATAGGGGAGGCTGGAAACACCATATATTTT.

This chain links TRBV30 with TRBJ1-1; perhaps TRBD1 as D (6 bases). In germline, CDR1 is GTSNPN, CDR2 SVGIG (reference sequence). V lost 2 bases to trimming and J lost 8 bases, with 9 bases between them. The CDR3 length is 11 residues. The CDR3 loop is CAWSWGTEAFF. The CDR3 coding sequence is TGTGCCTGGAGTTGGGGGACAGAAGCTTTCTTT.

V and J are TRBV19 and TRBJ1-2; D is perhaps TRBD1 (6 bases). Germline V gene lookup returns CDR1 LNHDA and CDR2 SQIVND (reference sequence). V was pared by 7 bases and J by 2 bases, with 14 bases between. The CDR3 totals 14 residues. In nucleotides, the CDR3 is TGTGCCAGTAATTCACCGGACAGAAACTATGGCTACACCTTC. It is translated as CASNSPDRNYGYTF.

The chain couples TRBV6-4 to TRBJ2-2; 10 positions agree with TRBD2. Trimming removed 8 bases from V and 6 bases from J; junction bases left unmatched: 6. The CDR3 contains 14 residues. The germline V gene encodes CDR1 MRHNA and CDR2 SNTAGT. CDR3 DNA sequence: TGTGCCAGCGCCGGGACTAGCGACTCCGGGGAGCTGTTTTTT. Protein sequence: CASAGTSDSGELFF.

In DNA form, the CDR3 reads TGTGCCAGCAGCTTCGGCCTAGCGGGCACCTACGAGCAGTACTTC. It encodes CASSFGLAGTYEQYF. The chain uses TRBV7-9 and TRBJ2-7; 8 nucleotides line up with TRBD2. The CDR3 spans 15 residues. Germline CDR1 SEHNR, CDR2 FQNEAQ (reference sequence). The V and J ends lost 3 bases and 2 bases, in that order; junction bases with no gene match: 6.

This clone appeared once. The chain has TRBV5-1 and TRBJ2-1; 11 bases are shared with TRBD2. CDR1 and CDR2 (germline): SGHRS, YFSETQ. The CDR3 runs to 14 residues. With V trimmed by 0 bases and J by 9 bases, 2 bases remained unmatched. This chain's CDR3 is CASSLVTSGGEQFF. The CDR3 coding sequence is TGCGCCAGCAGCTTGGTTACTAGCGGGGGTGAGCAGTTCTTC.

V is TRBV11-2 and J is TRBJ2-7; 7 bases are shared with TRBD1. V was clipped by 5 bases and J by 2 bases; unmatched bases: 12. The CDR3 is 16 residues long. Germline values: CDR1 SGHAT, CDR2 FQNNGV. In DNA, the CDR3 is TGTGCCAGCAGCCAAGGACAGGTTTGGGCCACCTACGAGCAGTACTTC. Translated, it gives CASSQGQVWATYEQYF.

This chain links TRBV2 with TRBJ1-2; the D gene is possibly TRBD1 (5 bases). The V gene's germline CDR1 is SNHLY and CDR2 FYNNEI. Trimming took off 8 bases at V and 6 bases at J, with 16 bases between the two ends. This CDR3 comprises 13 residues. The CDR3 loop reads CASLGEVSNGYTF. CDR3 DNA sequence: TGTGCCAGCTTAGGGGAGGTTTCTAATGGCTACACCTTC.

The chain carries TRBV2 and TRBJ1-5, with D hard to call. V was clipped by 3 bases and J by 5 bases, with 11 bases between them. The CDR3 is made up of 14 amino acids. CDR1 and CDR2 from the germline V gene are SNHLY and FYNNEI. Written as DNA, the CDR3 is TGTGCCAGCAGTGACGATTTGCAGTATCAGCCCCAGCATTTT. Translated: CASSDDLQYQPQHF.

This chain connects TRBV9 to TRBJ1-2, with D uncertain. The CDR3 sequence is 16 residues long. CDR1 and CDR2 from the germline V gene are SGDLS and YYNGEE. Between the trimmed V and J ends, which lost 3 bases and 2 bases, there was a span of 17 bases. CDR3 loop: CASSATPATGNYGYTF. CDR3 coding DNA: TGTGCCAGCAGCGCGACCCCCGCGACGGGGAACTATGGCTACACCTTC.

This clone has only a few counts. The chain recombines TRBV6-5 with TRBJ1-1, with 8 bases identical to TRBD1. The CDR3 is 14 residues long. The ends lost 6 bases at V and 4 bases at J; junction bases unmatched: 7. Looked up from germline, CDR1 is MNHEY and CDR2 is SVGAGI. The CDR3 sequence is CASSSQGASTEAFF. Written as DNA, the CDR3 is TGTGCCAGCAGCTCCCAGGGGGCTAGCACTGAAGCTTTCTTT.

This chain links TRBV5-1 with TRBJ2-3, with D perhaps matching TRBD1 (6 bases). Trimming removed 0 bases from V and 3 bases from J, with 14 bases in between. The CDR3 loop spans 16 amino acids. CDR1 and CDR2 from the germline V gene are SGHRS and YFSETQ. The CDR3 loop reads CASSLGSVGATDTQYF. CDR3 DNA sequence: TGCGCCAGCAGCTTGGGGAGTGTGGGGGCAACAGATACGCAGTATTTT.

This rearrangement joins TRBV28 to TRBJ2-2, with 8 bases fitting TRBD1. Germline CDR1 reads MDHEN; CDR2 reads SYDVKM. The CDR3 loop spans 16 amino acids. With V trimmed by 3 bases and J by 3 bases, 6 bases remained unmatched. The chain's CDR3 is CASSFEVRGHTGELFF. In DNA form, the CDR3 reads TGTGCCAGCAGTTTTGAAGTCAGGGGGCACACCGGGGAGCTGTTTTTT.

The gene calls are TRBV6-5 and TRBJ1-6; D is ambiguous. CDR1 and CDR2 from the germline V gene are MNHEY and SVGAGI. Trimming shortened V by 11 bases and J by 4 bases, and 18 bases separated the two germline ends. The CDR3 runs to 15 residues. CDR3 residues: CASQTSGGYNSPLHF. The CDR3 DNA sequence: TGTGCCTCCCAGACGTCCGGCGGTTATAATTCACCCCTCCACTTT.

The chain joins TRBV3-1 (or the pseudogene TRBV3-2) to TRBJ2-7; 7 nucleotides agree with TRBD1. Per the germline V gene, CDR1 is LGHDT and CDR2 is YNNKEL (reference sequence). This CDR3 has 16 residues. J was trimmed by 4 bases and V by 2 bases; bases with no gene match: 11. Here the CDR3 reads CASSQSCADRRYEQYF. The CDR3 bases are TGTGCCAGCAGCCAAAGTTGTGCGGACAGGCGATACGAGCAGTACTTC.

The V gene is TRBV19, the J gene TRBJ2-3; TRBD2 agrees at 8 bases. Germline assignment: CDR1 LNHDA and CDR2 SQIVND (reference sequence). CDR3 length equals 13 residues. Trimming removed 10 bases from V and 4 bases from J; junction bases left unmatched: 7. The CDR3 DNA reads TGTGCCACCCGGTTAGCGGGATCAGATACGCAGTATTTT. This translates into CATRLAGSDTQYF. Full variable domain (rest looked up from reference TRBV19 and TRBJ2-3): DGGITQSPKYLFRKEGQNVTLSCEQNLNHDAMYWYRQDPGQGLRLIYYSQIVNDFQKGDIAEGYSVSREKKESFPLTVTSAQKNPTAFYLCATRLAGSDTQYFGPGTRLTVL.

The genes are TRBV3-1 (or the pseudogene TRBV3-2) and TRBJ2-1; possibly TRBD1 for D (7 bases). V was clipped by 1 base and J by 6 bases, with 16 bases between them. This CDR3 comprises 16 residues. Germline V gene data show CDR1 as LGHDT and CDR2 as YNNKEL (reference sequence). The CDR3 region has the DNA TGTGCCAGCAGCCAAGTAGGGCAGGGGGGTATCAATGAGCAGTTCTTC. Translation gives CASSQVGQGGINEQFF.

The V call is TRBV2, the J call TRBJ1-6; D gene ambiguous. V was trimmed by 4 bases and J by 5 bases, leaving 9 bases between them. Germline V lookup: CDR1 SNHLY, CDR2 FYNNEI. This CDR3 region has 14 residues. The CDR3 spells CASSVTENNSPLHF. In DNA, the CDR3 is TGTGCCAGCAGTGTTACAGAGAATAATTCACCCCTCCACTTT.

This chain uses TRBV2 with TRBJ1-5; 8 bases agree with TRBD1. V shed 5 bases, J shed 4 bases, and the junction held 7 bases outside the gene matches. Germline V gene lookup returns CDR1 SNHLY and CDR2 FYNNEI. The CDR3 covers 15 residues. The CDR3 here is CASSPGQGRNQPQHF. CDR3 DNA sequence: TGTGCCAGCAGTCCCGGACAGGGACGAAATCAGCCCCAGCATTTT.

J is TRBJ2-1 and V is TRBV3-1 (or the pseudogene TRBV3-2); D is possibly TRBD2 (6 bases). The CDR3 spans 14 residues. V dropped 5 bases and J dropped 6 bases, with 14 bases sitting between them. Germline assignment: CDR1 LGHDT and CDR2 YNNKEL (reference sequence). The CDR3 loop reads CASSYLTSFNEQFF. The DNA for the CDR3 is TGTGCCAGCAGCTACCTGACTAGTTTCAATGAGCAGTTCTTC.